What follows are 5 T cell receptor beta chains derived from one specimen sequenced in a study of T cell responses to AZD1222 COVID-19 vaccine. Libraries were prepared by immunoSEQ multiplex PCR; TCRdb keeps only in-frame clonotypes and omits some of them. This sample has about 160,000 clones; 75% to 95% occur once, and the top ten carry around 3.1%. The sample here was peripheral blood, taken 28 days after the second AZD1222 dose. These receptors originate from an adult who received the AZD1222 COVID-19 vaccine.

This clone showed up just a few times. The chain is built from TRBV7-2 and TRBJ2-7; unclear D gene. Deletions cut 2 bases from V and 0 bases from J, with 20 bases between. Per the germline V gene, CDR1 is SGHTA and CDR2 is FQGNSA. The CDR3 consists of 18 residues. In DNA, the CDR3 is TGTGCCAGCAGCTTATCCCACATCATGAGCCTTACCTCCTACGAGCAGTACTTC. This sequence encodes CASSLSHIMSLTSYEQYF.

The rearrangement links TRBV7-9 to TRBJ2-5; 7 bases line up with TRBD1. The CDR3 extends over 15 amino acids. Germline trimming cut 5 bases from V and 5 bases from J; bases unmatched to any gene: 11. Germline assignment: CDR1 SEHNR and CDR2 FQNEAQ (reference sequence). This chain's CDR3 is CASSTNRGLGETQYF. Here the CDR3 DNA reads TGTGCCAGCAGCACAAACAGGGGATTAGGGGAGACCCAGTACTTC. Filled out from reference TRBV7-9 and TRBJ2-5, the complete variable domain reads DTGVSQNPRHKITKRGQNVTFRCDPISEHNRLYWYRQTLGQGPEFLTYFQNEAQLEKSRLLSDRFSAERPKGSFSTLEIQRTEQGDSAMYLCASSTNRGLGETQYFGPGTRLLVL.

This chain connects TRBV5-4 to TRBJ2-2; a weak D match, TRBD2 (6 bases). CDR3 length: 16 amino acids. Germline V gene sequence: CDR1 SGHNT, CDR2 YYREEE (reference sequence). The germline V and J ends were trimmed by 4 bases and 0 bases, with 13 bases remaining between them. CDR3 in DNA: TGTGCCAGCAGCGGGGCGGGGCGCTCGAACACCGGGGAGCTGTTTTTT. As protein: CASSGAGRSNTGELFF.

This chain connects TRBV7-7 to TRBJ2-3, with 12 bases that match TRBD2. The CDR3 runs to 15 residues. J was trimmed by 4 bases and V by 3 bases; bases with no gene match: 2. Per germline, CDR1 SSHAT and CDR2 FNYEAQ (reference sequence). CDR3 residues: CASSLGTSGSDTQYF. The DNA of the CDR3 is TGTGCCAGCAGCTTGGGGACTAGCGGGTCAGATACGCAGTATTTT.

The chain joins TRBV29-1 to TRBJ2-2, with D perhaps TRBD1 or TRBD2 (7 bases each). The CDR3 loop spans 12 amino acids. The germline V gene has CDR1 SQVTM and CDR2 ANQGSEA. The V end lost 7 bases, the J end lost 8 bases, and 14 bases lay between the germline ends. CDR3: CSAQGGPGELFF. CDR3 nucleotides: TGCAGCGCTCAGGGGGGGCCAGGGGAGCTGTTTTTT.